Listed below are T cell receptor beta chains from one sample, sequenced in a study of T cells in Graves' hyperthyroidism and ophthalmopathy. One entry per CDR3 protein, called by TCRdb with MiXCR from the multiplex PCR reads. The table records approximately 400,000 distinct CDR3 sequences, under 20% of them present only once. Material: blood. These receptor sequences come from a woman under 30 with Graves' hyperthyroidism. CDR3s include the opening cysteine and the closing phenylalanine or tryptophan. The D gene is left open where the match is weak. Only some rows state a clone size, as once, few, many or a class for expanded clones.

clone_size,d_call,cdr3_length,j_call,v_call,cdr3_nt,cdr3_aa
few,.,15,TRBJ2-2,TRBV5-1,TGCGCCAGCAGGGGTAGCGACTCGAACACCGGGGAGCTGTTTTTT,CASRGSDSNTGELFF
.,.,16,TRBJ1-3,TRBV12-3/TRBV12-4,TGTGCCAGCAGATATCCCGGGGGGGCTGATGGAAACACCATATATTTT,CASRYPGGADGNTIYF
many,.,11,TRBJ2-7,TRBV11-2,TGTGCCAGCACCGGGAACTACGAGCAGTACTTC,CASTGNYEQYF
many,.,14,TRBJ1-5,TRBV19,TGTGCCAGTACCCAGGGACCGATGAATCAGCCCCAGCATTTT,CASTQGPMNQPQHF
few,TRBD2,14,TRBJ2-5,TRBV6-1,TGTGCCAGCAGTCTTGACTGGCCGGGAGGGACCCAGTACTTC,CASSLDWPGGTQYF
.,.,15,TRBJ2-2,TRBV20-1,TGCAGTGCTAGAGCATCCTACCCAGGAACCGGGGAGCTGTTTTTT,CSARASYPGTGELFF
many,.,13,TRBJ2-7,TRBV28,TGTGCCAGCAGTTTGGGGCAGTCCTACGAGCAGTACTTC,CASSLGQSYEQYF
once,TRBD1,15,TRBJ2-7,TRBV12-3/TRBV12-4,TGTGCCAGCAGTCCCTCAGGGGGCGCTCCGTACGAGCAGTACTTC,CASSPSGGAPYEQYF
.,.,13,TRBJ1-1,TRBV5-1,TGCGCCAGCAGCTATCAACTAAACACTGAAGCTTTCTTT,CASSYQLNTEAFF
.,.,16,TRBJ2-5,TRBV14,TGTGCCAGCAGCCAAGAAAACTTTCCTCAAAGAGAGACCCAGTACTTC,CASSQENFPQRETQYF
.,.,14,TRBJ2-7,TRBV12-5,TGTGCTAGTGGTTTGGACACCGGACCATACGAGCAGTACTTC,CASGLDTGPYEQYF
many,TRBD1,14,TRBJ1-6,TRBV5-5,TGTGCCAGCAGCTTAGGACAGGGGAGTTCACCCCTCCACTTT,CASSLGQGSSPLHF
many,.,16,TRBJ1-1,TRBV19,TGTGCCAGTAGCCTCAGCGCCGGTCATGCGGGCACTGAAGCTTTCTTT,CASSLSAGHAGTEAFF
few,.,12,TRBJ2-3,TRBV7-8,TGTGCCAGCAGCCTTATGACAGATACGCAGTATTTT,CASSLMTDTQYF
many,.,14,TRBJ1-5,TRBV12-3/TRBV12-4,TGTGCCAGCAGTCAGAGGGGTAGCAATCAGCCCCAGCATTTT,CASSQRGSNQPQHF
many,TRBD1,15,TRBJ1-2,TRBV6-4,TGTGCCAGCAGTGAGGTGGGGGGACAGGCCGGGGGCTACACCTTC,CASSEVGGQAGGYTF
many,.,17,TRBJ1-1,TRBV15,TGTGCCACCAGCACTCCGGGGCGGGCCCTTCGGGACACTGAAGCTTTCTTT,CATSTPGRALRDTEAFF
many,.,14,TRBJ1-1,TRBV12-3/TRBV12-4,TGTGCCAGCAGTTTCGGATGGGGGAACACTGAAGCTTTCTTT,CASSFGWGNTEAFF
many,.,15,TRBJ1-2,TRBV10-3,TGTGCCACCGCGAAAGTCCGGGTTTATCACCGGGGCTACACCTTC,CATAKVRVYHRGYTF
.,.,16,TRBJ2-3,TRBV4-2,TGTGCCAGCAGCCAAGATCTCAGGACTAGCACAGATACGCAGTATTTT,CASSQDLRTSTDTQYF
many,.,15,TRBJ2-2,TRBV7-8,TGTGCCAGCAGCTTAGCTCGCCTGAACACCGGGGAGCTGTTTTTT,CASSLARLNTGELFF
many,.,15,TRBJ2-2,TRBV6-4,TGTGCCAGCAGTGACGAACCCGGAGACACCGGGGAGCTGTTTTTT,CASSDEPGDTGELFF
.,.,13,TRBJ1-2,TRBV7-8,TGTGCCAGCAGCTTCCAACGGGGGTATGGCTACACCTTC,CASSFQRGYGYTF
many,.,18,TRBJ1-5,TRBV15,TGTGCCACCAGCAGAGAGGAAACTATATCGAACAGCAATCAGCCCCAGCATTTT,CATSREETISNSNQPQHF
many,.,14,TRBJ1-1,TRBV28,TGTGCCAGCACCCTATCCGGATTGAACACTGAAGCTTTCTTT,CASTLSGLNTEAFF
many,TRBD1,14,TRBJ2-7,TRBV6-5,TGTGCCAGCAAGCCCAGGGACAGATTCTACGAGCAGTACTTC,CASKPRDRFYEQYF
many,TRBD1,19,TRBJ2-5,TRBV20-1,TGCAGTGCTAGAGATCGGCGCAGGGGGCCTGGGTGGTTGGGAGAGACCCAGTACTTC,CSARDRRRGPGWLGETQYF
.,.,12,TRBJ2-7,TRBV2,TGTGCCGGGGGGCAGTTCCAGGACGAGCAGTACTTC,CAGGQFQDEQYF
many,.,12,TRBJ2-7,TRBV6-5,TGTGCCAGCAGCTACAGCTCCTACGAGCAGTACTTC,CASSYSSYEQYF
.,.,17,TRBJ1-5,TRBV4-1,TGCGCCAGCAGCCAAGATAAAAAGGAGGGGTTGGGTCAGCCCCAGCATTTT,CASSQDKKEGLGQPQHF
many,TRBD2,15,TRBJ2-7,TRBV7-9,TGTGCCAGCAGTCCAGCGGGGGGAAGAGGCGACGAGCAGTACTTC,CASSPAGGRGDEQYF
many,TRBD1,15,TRBJ2-7,TRBV9,TGTGCCAGCAGCGTAGACCCCCAGGGGGCCGGCGAGCAGTACTTC,CASSVDPQGAGEQYF
.,.,13,TRBJ1-1,TRBV6-5,TGTGCCAGCAGTTACGTCTTGGACACTGAAGCTTTCTTT,CASSYVLDTEAFF
.,TRBD2,15,TRBJ2-2,TRBV11-2,TGTGCCAGCAGCTTATTACGGGGGGACACCGGGGAGCTGTTTTTT,CASSLLRGDTGELFF
many,.,16,TRBJ2-3,TRBV6-4,TGTGCCAGCAGCCCGCGAAGGGGGGGAGGGACAGATACGCAGTATTTT,CASSPRRGGGTDTQYF
.,.,14,TRBJ1-6,TRBV27,TGTGCCAGCAGTCCCCGGGACACTGATTCACCCCTCCACTTT,CASSPRDTDSPLHF
many,TRBD2,14,TRBJ2-5,TRBV11-2,TGTGCCAGCAGTCTAGCGGGGTTCGGGGAGACCCAGTACTTC,CASSLAGFGETQYF
few,TRBD1,15,TRBJ2-7,TRBV3-1,TGTGCCAGCAGCCAAGATGGACAGGGCGTCGGCGAGCAGTACTTC,CASSQDGQGVGEQYF
many,.,15,TRBJ2-7,TRBV6-1,TGTGCCAGCAGCGTGGGAGGGACAGGATCTTACGAGCAGTACTTC,CASSVGGTGSYEQYF
.,.,15,TRBJ1-5,TRBV6-1,TGTGCCAGCAGTGAGGGCAGGGGAGGGTATCAGCCCCAGCATTTT,CASSEGRGGYQPQHF
many,.,12,TRBJ1-1,TRBV29-1,TGCAGCGTTGTCGGGAGGGACACTGAAGCTTTCTTT,CSVVGRDTEAFF
.,.,13,TRBJ2-2,TRBV6-1,TGTGCCAGCAAGTGGAGCAGTTCCGGGGAGCTGTTTTTT,CASKWSSSGELFF
once,.,13,TRBJ1-1,TRBV6-1,TGTGCCAGCAAGGTGTCAGCGAACACTGAAGCTTTCTTT,CASKVSANTEAFF
many,.,15,TRBJ1-5,TRBV20-1,TGCAGTGCCTCCCTCGGGGGGCTTGGCAATCAGCCCCAGCATTTT,CSASLGGLGNQPQHF
many,.,16,TRBJ1-1,TRBV5-1,TGCGCCAGCAGCAACTCGAATATCATGGGGGACACTGAAGCTTTCTTT,CASSNSNIMGDTEAFF
many,.,14,TRBJ2-2,TRBV6-1,TGTGCCAGCAAACCGAAGGGGGAGACCGGGGAGCTGTTTTTT,CASKPKGETGELFF
many,TRBD1,14,TRBJ1-2,TRBV5-8,TGTGCCAGCAGCTTAGAAGGGACAGACTATGGCTACACCTTC,CASSLEGTDYGYTF